This T cell receptor beta chain was sequenced in a study of metastatic and nonmetastatic thyroid tumors. About the study: Thyroid patients, malignant and benign, had repertoires compared across blood and tumor or nodule tissue.

No patient received treatment before thyroid surgery. Original handling: Across clinicopathological groups, CDR3 differences served as the basis for building a distant-metastasis classifier for papillary thyroid cancer. TCRdb reprocessed the PCR reads using MiXCR. The V and J calls and clone size are TCRdb's, not the authors'. The sample comprises approximately 22,000 clones, around 29% of which are singletons, and 13% to 15% rests with the top ten. Findings and caveats of the study: Malignant thyroid tumors reportedly exceeded benign nodules significantly in TCR beta diversity, with the difference appearing in blood and tumor.

A remark on this clone: Its antigen is not identified.

The receptor's source is a female donor with papillary thyroid cancer or a benign thyroid nodule (not recorded which). Some clones in this sample may be carry-over from other donors' samples. The sample taken for sequencing was blood.

For the CDR3, the DNA is TGTGCCAGCAGCTTAGAGGGAGGGGCTGCAGATACGCAGTATTTT. Translation: CASSLEGGAADTQYF. The chain links TRBV11-2 to TRBJ2-3; 7 bases map to TRBD2. The V gene end was trimmed by 0 bases and the J gene end by 4 bases; junction bases not matched to a gene: 4. CDR3 length: 15 amino acids. CDR1 is SGHAT, CDR2 FQNNGV, per germline.